Each of the 9 T cell receptor beta chains below was sequenced from the same sample in a study of graft-versus-host responses after intestinal transplantation. TCRdb keeps only in-frame clones here, not all; method: immunoSEQ multiplex PCR. The sample lists some 27,000 clones, just over 90% occurring once. This sample comprised PBMCs, obtained 18 days after transplant. The receptors were sampled from a human patient who received an intestinal transplant, so some T cells may come from the graft donor.

The rearrangement joins TRBV15 to TRBJ2-1; D unclear. CDR1 and CDR2 (germline): LNHNV, YYDKDF (reference sequence). V gave up 0 bases and J gave up 6 bases, with 12 bases separating them. This CDR3 is built from 15 residues. The CDR3 coding sequence is TGTGCCACCAGCAGAGATAAAGGAACCGGCAATGAGCAGTTCTTC. Translated, it gives CATSRDKGTGNEQFF.

The chain employs TRBV10-2 and TRBJ2-7; D might be TRBD1 (5 bases). Looked up from germline, CDR1 is WSHSY and CDR2 is SAAADI. CDR3 length: 14 residues. Trimming pared 7 bases from V and 3 bases from J, leaving 16 bases between. CDR3 in amino acids: CASIGDSPLYEQYF. CDR3 coding DNA: TGCGCCAGCATTGGCGACAGCCCCCTCTACGAGCAGTACTTC.

V usage is TRBV30 and J usage is TRBJ2-5; D not resolved. Germline CDR1 reads GTSNPN; CDR2 reads SVGIG (reference sequence). V lost 6 bases to trimming and J lost 2 bases, with 10 bases between them. The CDR3 consists of 12 residues. The CDR3 sequence: CACLGYQETQYF. DNA for the CDR3: TGTGCCTGCCTAGGCTATCAAGAGACCCAGTACTTC.

The chain uses TRBV5-6 and TRBJ1-3; no clear D. V was trimmed by 1 base and J by 2 bases, leaving 4 bases between them. Germline CDR1 is SGHDT and CDR2 is YYEEEE. This CDR3 is built from 13 residues. The CDR3 sequence is CASSLRAGNTIYF. DNA of the CDR3: TGTGCCAGCAGCTTGAGGGCTGGAAACACCATATATTTT.

The chain couples TRBV10-3 to TRBJ1-1; 9 bases match TRBD1. From germline, CDR1 is ENHRY and CDR2 SYGVKD. V was clipped by 7 bases and J by 0 bases; unmatched bases: 3. The CDR3 is 14 residues long. Here the CDR3 DNA reads TGTGCCATCACGACAGGGGGTATGAACACTGAAGCTTTCTTT. Amino acid sequence: CAITTGGMNTEAFF.

The J gene is TRBJ2-5, the V gene TRBV10-2; the D gene is possibly TRBD1 (6 bases). This CDR3 region has 16 residues. Trimming left V 2 bases short and J 4 bases short, with 17 bases between. Germline V gene data show CDR1 as WSHSY and CDR2 as SAAADI. The CDR3 here is CASSELLQGMGETQYF. For the CDR3, the DNA is TGCGCCAGCAGTGAGCTGTTGCAGGGGATGGGAGAGACCCAGTACTTC.

This chain links TRBV30 with TRBJ1-6; 9 nucleotides match TRBD1. Germline V gene lookup returns CDR1 GTSNPN and CDR2 SVGIG (reference sequence). The CDR3 has 14 residues. With 5 bases clipped from V and 10 bases from J, the junction kept 9 bases outside the gene matches. The CDR3 sequence is CAWDPGQGGSPLHF. The DNA of the CDR3 is TGTGCCTGGGATCCGGGACAGGGCGGATCACCCCTCCACTTT.

This sequence joins TRBV6-6 and TRBJ1-2; D is unresolved. Germline V CDR1 and CDR2: MNHNY, SVGAGI (reference sequence). The CDR3 loop spans 11 amino acids. V lost 5 bases, J lost 3 bases, and 4 bases lay in between. The DNA of the CDR3 is TGTGCCAGCAGTATAGACTATGGCTACACCTTC. Its protein is CASSIDYGYTF.

This chain uses TRBV5-4 with TRBJ2-1; no clear D gene. There are 13 residues in the CDR3. From germline, CDR1 is SGHNT and CDR2 YYREEE (reference sequence). The ends were cut back, 4 bases at V and 0 bases at J, with 5 bases in the middle. CDR3 sequence: CASSLSSYNEQFF. CDR3 DNA: TGTGCCAGCAGCCTTAGCTCCTACAATGAGCAGTTCTTC.